These 10 T cell receptor beta chains were all obtained from the same sample, sequenced in a study of T-cell memory formation after mild COVID-19. TCRdb reprocessed the 5' RACE reads with MiXCR, giving one entry per CDR3 protein. The sample yields about 560,000 distinct CDR3 sequences, roughly 17% seen once. Sequenced: PBMCs or a T cell subset sorted from them (not recorded which). Receptors were obtained from an adult woman who had mild COVID-19 (a few samples of this study predate the infection). Cell type and time point are not known.

V usage is TRBV4-1 and J usage is TRBJ1-5; TRBD1 is a possible D gene (6 bases). Trimming took 2 bases from V and 4 from J, leaving 15 bases between them. The germline CDR1 and CDR2 sequences are MGHRA and YSYEKL. The CDR3 is 16 amino acids. The CDR3 loop reads CASSQPNGTPNQPQHF. CDR3 DNA sequence: TGCGCCAGCAGCCAACCGAACGGGACACCGAATCAGCCCCAGCATTTT.

J is TRBJ1-2 and V is TRBV18; D call uncertain. V gave up 0 bases and J gave up 7 bases, with 9 bases separating them. Germline-derived CDR1 and CDR2 are KGHSH and LQKENI. The CDR3 spans 13 residues. CDR3 amino acids: CASSPPVGAGYTF. The CDR3 coding sequence is TGTGCCAGCTCACCACCGGTGGGTGCTGGCTACACCTTC.

This clonotype was observed a handful of times. The chain uses TRBV11-2 and TRBJ2-5; TRBD2 matches 15 bases. The CDR3 covers 17 residues. Germline values: CDR1 SGHAT, CDR2 FQNNGV. Trimming cost V 5 bases and J 2 bases; bases outside gene matches: 6. The chain's CDR3 is CASSPHGTSGRQETQYF. The CDR3 nucleotides read TGTGCCAGCAGCCCCCACGGGACTAGCGGGAGGCAAGAGACCCAGTACTTC. Combining the CDR3 with reference TRBV11-2 and TRBJ2-5 gives the whole variable domain EAGVAQSPRYKIIEKRQSVAFWCNPISGHATLYWYQQILGQGPKLLIQFQNNGVVDDSQLPKDRFSAERLKGVDSTLKIQPAKLEDSAVYLCASSPHGTSGRQETQYFGPGTRLLVL.

V usage is TRBV15 and J usage is TRBJ1-1; D is possibly TRBD1 (5 bases). The CDR3 has 15 residues. The V end was cut by 4 bases, the J end by 4 bases, with 16 bases between. Germline lookup yields CDR1 LNHNV and CDR2 YYDKDF (reference sequence). CDR3 in DNA: TGTGCCACCAGCAACGAAAGGGGAGTAGGCACTGAAGCTTTCTTT. Protein product: CATSNERGVGTEAFF.

This clonotype has only a few counts. This CDR3 reads CASSSGGVAKNIQYF. DNA for the CDR3: TGTGCCAGCAGCTCCGGTGGGGTGGCCAAAAACATTCAGTACTTC. This rearrangement joins TRBV9 to TRBJ2-4; D is ambiguous. The CDR3 spans 15 residues. V gave up 4 bases and J gave up 1 base, with 12 bases separating them. The germline gives CDR1 SGDLS, CDR2 YYNGEE.

This clonotype was detected ten times or more. The chain has TRBV20-1 and TRBJ1-6, with D perhaps TRBD1 (5 bases). CDR3 length: 13 residues. The V gene's germline CDR1 is DFQATT and CDR2 SNEGSKA (reference sequence). Trimming left V 2 bases short and J 9 bases short, with 11 bases between. The CDR3 nucleotides are TGCAGTGCTAGATGGGGGGAAGTTTCACCCCTCCACTTT. Amino acids: CSARWGEVSPLHF.

This clonotype was picked up a small number of times. The genes are TRBV7-2 and TRBJ2-1; 9 bases are shared with TRBD2. CDR1 and CDR2 from the germline V gene are SGHTA and FQGNSA. CDR3 length: 16 amino acids. Trimming removed 5 bases from V and 3 bases from J; junction bases left unmatched: 8. CDR3 nucleotide sequence: TGTGCCAGCAGCCCCCAAGCGGGGGGTAGCTACAATGAGCAGTTCTTC. Translation: CASSPQAGGSYNEQFF.

This clonotype was found a few times. This chain joins TRBV18 and TRBJ2-1; 9 bases map to TRBD1. J lost 7 bases, V lost 6 bases, and 16 bases had no gene match. The V gene's germline CDR1 is KGHSH and CDR2 LQKENI. The CDR3 covers 17 residues. CDR3 protein: CASSLRTGEYLENEQFF. The DNA of the CDR3 is TGTGCCAGCTCCCTGCGGACAGGGGAGTATTTGGAGAATGAGCAGTTCTTC.

This clonotype was seen more than once but under ten times. CDR3 coding DNA: TGTGCCAGCAGCGTCAAGCCCCAGGGGGTAGAAGAGACCCAGTACTTC. Its translation: CASSVKPQGVEETQYF. J is TRBJ2-5 and V is TRBV4-2; 7 positions match TRBD1. Germline CDR1 is LGHNA and CDR2 is YNFKEQ. The CDR3 consists of 16 residues. The junction had 12 bases not matched to a gene; V was cut back by 5 bases and J by 3 bases.

This clonotype was observed a handful of times. V is TRBV24-1 and J is TRBJ2-3; the D is unclear. The V gene's germline CDR1 is KGHDR and CDR2 SFDVKD. The germline V and J ends were trimmed by 6 bases and 0 bases, with 9 bases remaining between them. The CDR3 length is 14 residues. The DNA for the CDR3 is TGTGCCACCAGTCACTGGGGAAGCACAGATACGCAGTATTTT. It encodes CATSHWGSTDTQYF.